The 7 T cell receptor beta chains below come from one sample, sequenced in a study of blood T cell repertoires in COVID-19. Measured with immunoSEQ multiplex PCR; TCRdb has only the in-frame clones, and not every one. The sample has roughly 250,000 clones, about four fifths seen once. The sequenced sample consisted of peripheral blood. These receptors were taken from an older woman with active or convalescent COVID-19.

CDR3 region: CASSPGPGSYGYTF. The CDR3 DNA reads TGTGCCAGCAGCCCCGGACCGGGGTCCTATGGCTACACCTTC. The chain has TRBV7-3 and TRBJ1-2; D is unclear. The V and J ends lost 5 bases and 4 bases respectively, with 14 bases between them. Germline assignment: CDR1 SGHTA and CDR2 FQGTGA. This CDR3 has 14 amino acids.

The chain links TRBV4-1 to TRBJ1-2; TRBD1 might be the D (5 bases). The CDR3 covers 14 residues. V was pared by 1 base and J by 2 bases, with 8 bases between. Germline CDR1 MGHRA, CDR2 YSYEKL. CDR3 coding DNA: TGCGCCAGCAGCCAAGTGGGGGGAAACTATGGCTACACCTTC. Protein: CASSQVGGNYGYTF.

The rearrangement uses TRBV6-6 and TRBJ2-5; D remains ambiguous. The length of the CDR3 is 14 residues. The germline V and J ends were trimmed by 0 bases and 6 bases, with 11 bases remaining between them. Per germline, CDR1 MNHNY and CDR2 SVGAGI (reference sequence). In nucleotides, the CDR3 is TGTGCCAGCAGTTACTCGCCGTCTGAGAAGACCCAGTACTTC. It codes for CASSYSPSEKTQYF.

In its sample, this clone was seen once. The genes are TRBV15 and TRBJ1-1; no clear D gene. CDR1 and CDR2 (germline): LNHNV, YYDKDF (reference sequence). The V gene lost 0 bases and the J gene lost 5 bases, with 7 bases spanning the gap. The CDR3 has 13 residues. The CDR3 DNA reads TGTGCCACCAGCAGAGACACAGTAACTGAAGCTTTCTTT. The encoded protein is CATSRDTVTEAFF.

The CDR3, as DNA: TGTGCCAGCAGCCCGAGGACAGGGGGCTCCTCTAGCACCATATATTTT. Translating gives CASSPRTGGSSSTIYF. The V gene is TRBV3-1 (or the pseudogene TRBV3-2), the J gene TRBJ1-3, with TRBD1 matching over 11 bases. Trimming removed 4 bases from V and 9 bases from J; junction bases left unmatched: 11. The germline gives CDR1 LGHDT, CDR2 YNNKEL (reference sequence). CDR3 size: 16 residues.

The chain employs TRBV19 and TRBJ2-5, with TRBD2 matching over 13 bases. Germline V gene sequence: CDR1 LNHDA, CDR2 SQIVND (reference sequence). The CDR3 has 17 amino acids. After removal of 5 bases from V and 2 bases from J, the junction contained 8 bases not matched to a gene. The DNA of the CDR3 is TGTGCCAGTAGTCGAGGACTAGCGGGGGCCCCACAAGAGACCCAGTACTTC. As protein: CASSRGLAGAPQETQYF.

This sequence joins TRBV6-5 and TRBJ2-7; 9 bases align to TRBD1. V was clipped by 6 bases and J by 3 bases; unmatched bases: 6. This CDR3 comprises 14 residues. CDR1 and CDR2 from the germline V gene are MNHEY and SVGAGI. The CDR3 DNA sequence: TGTGCCAGCAGGACAGGGGGGATAGGCTACGAGCAGTACTTC. This codes for CASRTGGIGYEQYF.